This TCR beta chain was observed in a study of CD8+ T cells in alopecia areata. RNA was extracted and reverse transcribed into cDNA as the sequencing template. Profiling relied on immunoSEQ multiplex PCR, and the TCRdb table lists in-frame clones only, not all of them. The sample shows 120,000 to 150,000 clones, more than 55% of them seen only once. Study conclusions and caveats: Relative to mice, TCR sharing across patients was less clear, a difference possibly HLA-related. Sequenced scalp T cells also include alphabeta T cells resident in normal skin. Clonality exceeded that of normal scalp in lesional scalp, most notably in alopecia totalis/universalis.

On this clone itself: The antigen is undetermined.

The CDR3 length is 13 residues. V was clipped by 3 bases and J by 4 bases, with 11 bases between them. Germline V CDR1 and CDR2: SGHRS, YFSETQ. The sample consisted of CD8+ T cells sorted from blood. This TCR was recovered from a human donor in good health. V and J are TRBV5-1 and TRBJ2-7; weak D call: TRBD2 (5 bases). CDR3 loop: CASSSAGIYEQYF. The CDR3 DNA reads as TGCGCCAGCAGCTCGGCCGGGATTTACGAGCAGTACTTC.